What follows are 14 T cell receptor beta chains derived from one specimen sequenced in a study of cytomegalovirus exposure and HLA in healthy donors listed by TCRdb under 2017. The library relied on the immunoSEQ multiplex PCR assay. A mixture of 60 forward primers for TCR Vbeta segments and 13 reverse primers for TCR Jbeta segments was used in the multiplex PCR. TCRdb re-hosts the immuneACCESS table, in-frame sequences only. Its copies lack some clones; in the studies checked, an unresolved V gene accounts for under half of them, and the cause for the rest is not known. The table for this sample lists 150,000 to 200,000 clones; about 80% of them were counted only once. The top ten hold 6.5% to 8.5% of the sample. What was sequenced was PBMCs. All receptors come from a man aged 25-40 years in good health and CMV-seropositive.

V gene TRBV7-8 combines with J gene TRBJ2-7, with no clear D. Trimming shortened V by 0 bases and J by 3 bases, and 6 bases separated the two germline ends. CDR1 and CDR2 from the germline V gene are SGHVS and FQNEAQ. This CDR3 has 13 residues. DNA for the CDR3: TGTGCCAGCAGCTTAGCAGTCAGCTACGAGCAGTACTTC. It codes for CASSLAVSYEQYF. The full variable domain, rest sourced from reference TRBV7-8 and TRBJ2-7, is GAGVSQSPRYKVAKRGQDVALRCDPISGHVSLFWYQQALGQGPEFLTYFQNEAQLDKSGLPSDRFFAERPEGSVSTLKIQRTQQEDSAVYLCASSLAVSYEQYFGPGTRLTVT.

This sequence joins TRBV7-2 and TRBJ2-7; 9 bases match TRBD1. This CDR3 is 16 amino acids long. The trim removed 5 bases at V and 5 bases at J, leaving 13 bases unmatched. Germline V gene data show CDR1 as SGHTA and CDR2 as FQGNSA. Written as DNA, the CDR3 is TGTGCCAGCAGCCCCCTAAGAAGGGACAGGGAACACGAGCAGTACTTC. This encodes CASSPLRRDREHEQYF.

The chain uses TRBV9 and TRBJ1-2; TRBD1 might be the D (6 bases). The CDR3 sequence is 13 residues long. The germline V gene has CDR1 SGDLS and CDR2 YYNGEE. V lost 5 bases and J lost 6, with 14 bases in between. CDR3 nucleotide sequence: TGTGCCAGCAGTTCCGGGGAGGGGGATGGCTACACCTTC. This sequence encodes CASSSGEGDGYTF.

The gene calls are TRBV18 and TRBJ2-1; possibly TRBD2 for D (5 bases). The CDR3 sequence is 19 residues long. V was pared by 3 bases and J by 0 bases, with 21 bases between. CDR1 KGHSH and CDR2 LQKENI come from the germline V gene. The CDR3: CASSPRAVYSRDSYNEQFF. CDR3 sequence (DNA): TGTGCCAGCTCACCTCGAGCGGTGTACTCACGAGACTCCTACAATGAGCAGTTCTTC.

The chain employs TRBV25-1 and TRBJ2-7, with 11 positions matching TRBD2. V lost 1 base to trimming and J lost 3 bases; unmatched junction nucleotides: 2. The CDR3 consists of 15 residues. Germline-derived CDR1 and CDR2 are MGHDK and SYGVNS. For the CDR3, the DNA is TGTGCCAGCAGTGAATCGGGGACTAGCGGCTACGAGCAGTACTTC. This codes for CASSESGTSGYEQYF.

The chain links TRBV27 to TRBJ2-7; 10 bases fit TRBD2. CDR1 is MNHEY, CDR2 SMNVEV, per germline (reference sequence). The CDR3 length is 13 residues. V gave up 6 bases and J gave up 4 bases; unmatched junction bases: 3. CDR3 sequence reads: CASRLAGVYEQYF. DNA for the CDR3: TGTGCCAGCAGGCTAGCGGGAGTTTACGAGCAGTACTTC.

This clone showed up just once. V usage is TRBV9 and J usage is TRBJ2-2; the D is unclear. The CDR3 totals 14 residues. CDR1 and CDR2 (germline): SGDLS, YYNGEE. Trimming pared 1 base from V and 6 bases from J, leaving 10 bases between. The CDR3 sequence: CASSVTGNSGELFF. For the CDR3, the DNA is TGTGCCAGCAGCGTAACTGGTAACTCCGGGGAGCTGTTTTTT.

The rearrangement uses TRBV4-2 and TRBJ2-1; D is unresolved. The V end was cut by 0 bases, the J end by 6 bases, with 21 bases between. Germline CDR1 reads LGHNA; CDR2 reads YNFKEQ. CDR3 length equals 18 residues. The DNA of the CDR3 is TGTGCCAGCAGCCAAGACCCCCCCCCTAGAATTGCGGCCAATGAGCAGTTCTTC. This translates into CASSQDPPPRIAANEQFF.

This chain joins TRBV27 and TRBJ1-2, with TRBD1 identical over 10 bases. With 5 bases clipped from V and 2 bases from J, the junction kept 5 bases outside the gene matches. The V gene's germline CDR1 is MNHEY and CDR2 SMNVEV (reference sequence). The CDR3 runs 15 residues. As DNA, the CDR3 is TGTGCCAGCAGTCCGACAGGGGGCAGGAACTATGGCTACACCTTC. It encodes CASSPTGGRNYGYTF.

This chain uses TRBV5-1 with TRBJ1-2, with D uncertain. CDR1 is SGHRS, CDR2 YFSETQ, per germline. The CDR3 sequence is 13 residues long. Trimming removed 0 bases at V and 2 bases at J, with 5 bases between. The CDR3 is CASSLAENYGYTF. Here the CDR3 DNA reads TGCGCCAGCAGCTTGGCGGAGAACTATGGCTACACCTTC.

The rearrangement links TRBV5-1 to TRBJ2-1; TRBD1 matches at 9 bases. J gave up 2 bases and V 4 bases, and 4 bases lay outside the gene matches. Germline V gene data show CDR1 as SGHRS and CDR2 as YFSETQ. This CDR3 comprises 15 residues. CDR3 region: CASSRGQGTYNEQFF. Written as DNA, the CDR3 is TGCGCCAGCAGCCGGGGACAGGGAACCTACAATGAGCAGTTCTTC.

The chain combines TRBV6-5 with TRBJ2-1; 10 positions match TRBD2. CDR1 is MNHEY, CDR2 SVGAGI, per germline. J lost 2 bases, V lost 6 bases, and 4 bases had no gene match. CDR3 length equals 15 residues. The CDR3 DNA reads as TGTGCCAGCAGCCTAGCGGGAGCGGCCTACAATGAGCAGTTCTTC. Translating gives CASSLAGAAYNEQFF.

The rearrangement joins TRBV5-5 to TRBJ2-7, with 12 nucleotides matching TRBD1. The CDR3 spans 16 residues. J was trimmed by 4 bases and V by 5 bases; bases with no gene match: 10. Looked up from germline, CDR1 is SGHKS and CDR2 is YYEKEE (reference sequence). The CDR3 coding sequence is TGTGCCAGCAGGGTAGCCGGGACAGGGGGCCCTTACGAGCAGTACTTC. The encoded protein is CASRVAGTGGPYEQYF. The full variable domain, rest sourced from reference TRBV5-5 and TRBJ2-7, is DAGVTQSPTHLIKTRGQQVTLRCSPISGHKSVSWYQQVLGQGPQFIFQYYEKEERGRGNFPDRFSARQFPNYSSELNVNALLLGDSALYLCASRVAGTGGPYEQYFGPGTRLTVT.

The CDR3 region is CASSLEGGQGVGKDGYTF. As DNA, the CDR3 is TGTGCCAGCAGCTTAGAGGGGGGACAGGGGGTCGGAAAAGATGGCTACACCTTC. This chain connects TRBV7-2 to TRBJ1-2, with TRBD1 matching over 11 bases. Trimming at V came to 1 base and at J to 6 bases, leaving 13 bases not matched to a gene. Germline V gene data show CDR1 as SGHTA and CDR2 as FQGNSA. This CDR3 is 18 amino acids long. Combining the CDR3 with reference TRBV7-2 and TRBJ1-2 gives the whole variable domain GAGVSQSPSNKVTEKGKDVELRCDPISGHTALYWYRQSLGQGLEFLIYFQGNSAPDKSGLPSDRFSAERTGGSVSTLTIQRTQQEDSAVYLCASSLEGGQGVGKDGYTFGSGTRLTVV.